This TCR beta chain came from a study of glioma-infiltrating T cells after dendritic cell vaccination. The primer mix had 60 V beta and 13 J beta primers. Repertoires were generated with immunoSEQ multiplex PCR, while TCRdb's copy carries only in-frame clones and drops some. The sample yields tens of thousands of clones, approximately 80% seen once. The study, taken as a whole, reports: Only a small number of patients had complete blood and tumor samples.

There are a few counts of this clone. The antigen remains undetermined. The starting material was blood, obtained before dendritic cell vaccination. This clonotype originated in a human donor with glioblastoma.

The CDR3 DNA reads as TGTGCCAGCCCCTACGGGAGAACAGATACGCAGTATTTT. Protein: CASPYGRTDTQYF. The chain combines TRBV28 with TRBJ2-3, with D tentatively TRBD2 (6 bases). The CDR3 contains 13 residues. Germline V gene lookup returns CDR1 MDHEN and CDR2 SYDVKM. The V end lost 8 bases, the J end lost 3 bases, and 12 bases lay between the germline ends.